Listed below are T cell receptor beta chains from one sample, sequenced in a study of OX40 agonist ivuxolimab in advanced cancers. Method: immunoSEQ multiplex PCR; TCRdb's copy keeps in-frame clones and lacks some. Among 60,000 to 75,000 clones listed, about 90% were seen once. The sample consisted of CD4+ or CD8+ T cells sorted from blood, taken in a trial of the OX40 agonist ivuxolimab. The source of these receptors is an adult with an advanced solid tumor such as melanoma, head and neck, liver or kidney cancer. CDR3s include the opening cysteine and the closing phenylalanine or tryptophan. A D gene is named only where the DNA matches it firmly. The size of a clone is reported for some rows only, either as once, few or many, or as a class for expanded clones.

cdr3_aa: CASSVAPGSGGEQFF
cdr3_nt: TGTGCCAGCAGCGTAGCCCCCGGCAGCGGCGGTGAGCAGTTCTTC
j_call: TRBJ2-1
clone_size: NA
v_call: TRBV9
cdr3_length: 15
d_call: NA

cdr3_aa: CASRRDGPSSYEQYF
cdr3_nt: TGTGCCAGCAGGAGGGACGGTCCAAGCTCCTACGAGCAGTACTTC
j_call: TRBJ2-7
clone_size: NA
v_call: TRBV6-6
cdr3_length: 15
d_call: NA

cdr3_aa: CASSGPGTNSGANVLTF
cdr3_nt: TGTGCCAGCAGCGGCCCCGGGACAAACTCTGGGGCCAACGTCCTGACTTTC
j_call: TRBJ2-6
clone_size: NA
v_call: TRBV9
cdr3_length: 17
d_call: NA

cdr3_aa: CASSLDVSESSYEQYF
cdr3_nt: TGTGCCAGCAGCTTAGACGTTAGCGAGAGCTCCTACGAGCAGTACTTC
j_call: TRBJ2-7
clone_size: NA
v_call: TRBV11-3
cdr3_length: 16
d_call: NA

cdr3_aa: CASSFGMGELFF
cdr3_nt: TGTGCCAGCAGTTTTGGAATGGGGGAGCTGTTTTTT
j_call: TRBJ2-2
clone_size: few
v_call: TRBV28
cdr3_length: 12
d_call: NA

cdr3_aa: CASSSQGAAGERPIYEQYF
cdr3_nt: TGTGCCAGCAGCTCCCAGGGGGCAGCGGGAGAGCGCCCGATCTACGAGCAGTACTTC
j_call: TRBJ2-7
clone_size: NA
v_call: TRBV21-1
cdr3_length: 19
d_call: NA

cdr3_aa: CASSPQGFEQYF
cdr3_nt: TGCGCCAGCAGTCCCCAGGGGTTCGAGCAGTACTTC
j_call: TRBJ2-7
clone_size: once
v_call: TRBV10-2
cdr3_length: 12
d_call: NA

cdr3_aa: CASSLDPLTRNTEAFF
cdr3_nt: TGTGCCAGCAGCTTAGACCCCCTCACAAGGAACACTGAAGCTTTCTTT
j_call: TRBJ1-1
clone_size: NA
v_call: TRBV7-2
cdr3_length: 16
d_call: NA

cdr3_aa: CAISDEDRAGNTIYF
cdr3_nt: TGTGCCATCAGTGACGAGGACAGAGCTGGAAACACCATATATTTT
j_call: TRBJ1-3
clone_size: NA
v_call: TRBV10-3
cdr3_length: 15
d_call: NA

cdr3_aa: CASSSAGGGNEKLFF
cdr3_nt: TGTGCCAGCAGCTCGGCGGGCGGCGGTAATGAAAAACTGTTTTTT
j_call: TRBJ1-4
clone_size: NA
v_call: TRBV5-4
cdr3_length: 15
d_call: NA

cdr3_aa: CASRGDGAIYF
cdr3_nt: TGTGCCAGCAGGGGTGATGGTGCAATTTACTTC
j_call: TRBJ2-7
clone_size: once
v_call: TRBV7-2
cdr3_length: 11
d_call: NA

cdr3_aa: CASQGVSYNEQFF
cdr3_nt: TGTGCCAGTCAGGGCGTCTCCTACAATGAGCAGTTCTTC
j_call: TRBJ2-1
clone_size: NA
v_call: TRBV27
cdr3_length: 13
d_call: NA

cdr3_aa: CASSFYLNEQFF
cdr3_nt: TGCGCCAGCAGCTTCTATCTCAATGAGCAGTTCTTC
j_call: TRBJ2-1
clone_size: NA
v_call: TRBV5-1
cdr3_length: 12
d_call: NA

cdr3_aa: CASSYPVPNYGYTF
cdr3_nt: TGTGCCAGCAGTTACCCGGTACCAAACTATGGCTACACCTTC
j_call: TRBJ1-2
clone_size: NA
v_call: TRBV6-5
cdr3_length: 14
d_call: NA

cdr3_aa: CARSPIWQLAGTLNEQFF
cdr3_nt: TGTGCCAGAAGCCCTATCTGGCAACTAGCGGGTACCCTCAATGAGCAGTTCTTC
j_call: TRBJ2-1
clone_size: NA
v_call: TRBV5-3
cdr3_length: 18
d_call: TRBD2

cdr3_aa: CASSAAGSGNTIYF
cdr3_nt: TGTGCCAGCAGCGCAGCCGGCTCTGGAAACACCATATATTTT
j_call: TRBJ1-3
clone_size: NA
v_call: TRBV6-5
cdr3_length: 14
d_call: NA

cdr3_aa: CASSGQGNQETQYF
cdr3_nt: TGTGCCAGCAGCGGGCAGGGGAACCAAGAGACCCAGTACTTC
j_call: TRBJ2-5
clone_size: NA
v_call: TRBV5-4
cdr3_length: 14
d_call: NA

cdr3_aa: CASSTDRKETQYF
cdr3_nt: TGCGCCAGCAGCACGGACAGGAAAGAGACCCAGTACTTC
j_call: TRBJ2-5
clone_size: NA
v_call: TRBV5-1
cdr3_length: 13
d_call: TRBD1

cdr3_aa: CATSFSGRGNEQFF
cdr3_nt: TGTGCCACCTCCTTTAGCGGGAGGGGGAATGAGCAGTTCTTC
j_call: TRBJ2-1
clone_size: NA
v_call: TRBV27
cdr3_length: 14
d_call: TRBD2

cdr3_aa: CASKGISGRLADTQYF
cdr3_nt: TGTGCCAGCAAAGGGATCAGCGGGAGGTTGGCAGATACGCAGTATTTT
j_call: TRBJ2-3
clone_size: NA
v_call: TRBV28
cdr3_length: 16
d_call: TRBD2

cdr3_aa: CASSLDRGRGPPIGGYTF
cdr3_nt: TGTGCCAGCAGCTTAGATAGGGGCAGGGGTCCACCGATCGGGGGCTACACCTTC
j_call: TRBJ1-2
clone_size: NA
v_call: TRBV7-8
cdr3_length: 18
d_call: NA

cdr3_aa: CASSGTHGYTF
cdr3_nt: TGTGCCAGCAGTGGAACACATGGCTACACCTTC
j_call: TRBJ1-2
clone_size: once
v_call: TRBV28
cdr3_length: 11
d_call: NA

cdr3_aa: CASSSEGETQYF
cdr3_nt: TGCGCCAGCAGCTCCGAGGGAGAGACCCAGTACTTC
j_call: TRBJ2-5
clone_size: NA
v_call: TRBV5-1
cdr3_length: 12
d_call: NA

cdr3_aa: CASSSLEYGYTF
cdr3_nt: TGTGCCAGCAGCTCCTTAGAGTATGGCTACACCTTC
j_call: TRBJ1-2
clone_size: NA
v_call: TRBV28
cdr3_length: 12
d_call: NA

cdr3_aa: CASSLDQSRANVLTF
cdr3_nt: TGTGCCAGCAGCTTAGATCAATCGAGGGCCAACGTCCTGACTTTC
j_call: TRBJ2-6
clone_size: NA
v_call: TRBV7-2
cdr3_length: 15
d_call: NA

cdr3_aa: CSVIQRGGGYEQYF
cdr3_nt: TGCAGCGTTATACAACGCGGAGGCGGCTACGAGCAGTACTTC
j_call: TRBJ2-7
clone_size: NA
v_call: TRBV29-1
cdr3_length: 14
d_call: NA

cdr3_aa: CASSPPGRGYEQYF
cdr3_nt: TGTGCCAGCTCACCACCCGGCCGGGGCTACGAGCAGTACTTC
j_call: TRBJ2-7
clone_size: NA
v_call: TRBV18
cdr3_length: 14
d_call: NA

cdr3_aa: CASSFSGQYYGYTF
cdr3_nt: TGTGCCAGCAGTTTCTCGGGACAGTATTATGGCTACACCTTC
j_call: TRBJ1-2
clone_size: NA
v_call: TRBV27
cdr3_length: 14
d_call: TRBD1

cdr3_aa: CASSLLWTEAFF
cdr3_nt: TGTGCCAGCAGTTTACTTTGGACTGAAGCTTTCTTT
j_call: TRBJ1-1
clone_size: NA
v_call: TRBV28
cdr3_length: 12
d_call: NA

cdr3_aa: CASSPGFMNTEAFF
cdr3_nt: TGTGCCAGCAGCCCAGGGTTCATGAACACTGAAGCTTTCTTT
j_call: TRBJ1-1
clone_size: NA
v_call: TRBV5-5
cdr3_length: 14
d_call: NA

cdr3_aa: CASRRMNTEAFF
cdr3_nt: TGCGCCAGCAGACGGATGAACACTGAAGCTTTCTTT
j_call: TRBJ1-1
clone_size: once
v_call: TRBV5-1
cdr3_length: 12
d_call: NA

cdr3_aa: CASSLLGGGSNQPQHF
cdr3_nt: TGTGCCAGCAGCCTCTTAGGGGGGGGTAGCAATCAGCCCCAGCATTTT
j_call: TRBJ1-5
clone_size: NA
v_call: TRBV5-8
cdr3_length: 16
d_call: NA

cdr3_aa: CASSPQGALVYGYTF
cdr3_nt: TGTGCCAGCAGCCCGCAGGGGGCGTTGGTCTATGGCTACACCTTC
j_call: TRBJ1-2
clone_size: medium-sized
v_call: TRBV5-4
cdr3_length: 15
d_call: TRBD1

cdr3_aa: CASSPGLASTDTQYF
cdr3_nt: TGTGCTAGCAGCCCGGGACTTGCTAGCACAGATACGCAGTATTTT
j_call: TRBJ2-3
clone_size: NA
v_call: TRBV7-7
cdr3_length: 15
d_call: NA

cdr3_aa: CASRLSGTSGKGEQFF
cdr3_nt: TGTGCCAGCAGGCTCTCCGGGACTAGCGGGAAGGGTGAGCAGTTCTTC
j_call: TRBJ2-1
clone_size: NA
v_call: TRBV28
cdr3_length: 16
d_call: TRBD2

cdr3_aa: CASSLSMNTEAFF
cdr3_nt: TGTGCCAGCAGCTTAAGTATGAACACTGAAGCTTTCTTT
j_call: TRBJ1-1
clone_size: NA
v_call: TRBV7-3
cdr3_length: 13
d_call: NA

cdr3_aa: CASSIRGTGANEQFF
cdr3_nt: TGTGCCAGCAGTATCCGGGGGACAGGGGCCAATGAGCAGTTCTTC
j_call: TRBJ2-1
clone_size: NA
v_call: TRBV6-6
cdr3_length: 15
d_call: TRBD1

cdr3_aa: CASSFVADTGELFF
cdr3_nt: TGTGCCAGCAGCTTCGTGGCCGACACCGGGGAGCTGTTTTTT
j_call: TRBJ2-2
clone_size: NA
v_call: TRBV7-3
cdr3_length: 14
d_call: NA

cdr3_aa: CASSPSDWASAYTQYF
cdr3_nt: TGTGCCAGCAGCCCCTCGGACTGGGCTTCAGCTTATACGCAGTATTTT
j_call: TRBJ2-3
clone_size: NA
v_call: TRBV7-8
cdr3_length: 16
d_call: NA

cdr3_aa: CASRWVPAGGPHEQYF
cdr3_nt: TGTGCCAGCAGGTGGGTTCCAGCGGGAGGGCCCCACGAGCAGTACTTC
j_call: TRBJ2-7
clone_size: NA
v_call: TRBV21-1
cdr3_length: 16
d_call: NA

cdr3_aa: CASRQGGFVTETQYF
cdr3_nt: TGTGCCAGCAGGCAGGGTGGATTCGTGACGGAGACCCAGTACTTC
j_call: TRBJ2-5
clone_size: NA
v_call: TRBV28
cdr3_length: 15
d_call: NA

cdr3_aa: CASSPPGTTSGNTIYF
cdr3_nt: TGTGCCAGCAGCCCCCCCGGGACAACCTCTGGAAACACCATATATTTT
j_call: TRBJ1-3
clone_size: NA
v_call: TRBV7-9
cdr3_length: 16
d_call: NA

cdr3_aa: CASSPGTRNNEQFF
cdr3_nt: TGTGCCAGCAGCCCCGGGACTAGAAACAATGAGCAGTTCTTC
j_call: TRBJ2-1
clone_size: NA
v_call: TRBV11-2
cdr3_length: 14
d_call: TRBD2

cdr3_aa: CASSPIRFMRGAGEKLFF
cdr3_nt: TGTGCCAGCTCCCCGATCAGGTTCATGAGGGGGGCAGGTGAAAAACTGTTTTTT
j_call: TRBJ1-4
clone_size: NA
v_call: TRBV18
cdr3_length: 18
d_call: NA

cdr3_aa: CASSLTNYGTDTQYF
cdr3_nt: TGTGCCAGCAGCTTAACTAATTATGGGACAGATACGCAGTATTTT
j_call: TRBJ2-3
clone_size: NA
v_call: TRBV7-3
cdr3_length: 15
d_call: NA

cdr3_aa: CASSLEGGNTIYF
cdr3_nt: TGTGCCAGCAGCTTAGAGGGGGGAAACACCATATATTTT
j_call: TRBJ1-3
clone_size: NA
v_call: TRBV7-2
cdr3_length: 13
d_call: NA

cdr3_aa: CASSSKGLAGLKQYF
cdr3_nt: TGTGCCAGCAGTTCAAAGGGACTAGCGGGATTAAAGCAGTACTTC
j_call: TRBJ2-7
clone_size: NA
v_call: TRBV28
cdr3_length: 15
d_call: TRBD2

cdr3_aa: CASSQEGRGNEQFF
cdr3_nt: TGTGCCAGCAGCCAAGAAGGAAGGGGAAATGAGCAGTTCTTC
j_call: TRBJ2-1
clone_size: NA
v_call: TRBV7-2
cdr3_length: 14
d_call: NA

cdr3_aa: CASSFLDRGDEQYF
cdr3_nt: TGTGCCAGCAGTTTCCTGGACAGGGGGGACGAGCAGTACTTC
j_call: TRBJ2-7
clone_size: few
v_call: TRBV28
cdr3_length: 14
d_call: TRBD1

cdr3_aa: CASSSPNSYNEQFF
cdr3_nt: TGTGCCAGCAGCTCCCCCAACTCGTACAATGAGCAGTTCTTC
j_call: TRBJ2-1
clone_size: NA
v_call: TRBV11-2
cdr3_length: 14
d_call: NA

cdr3_aa: CASGGGTDTQYF
cdr3_nt: TGCGCCAGCGGAGGGGGCACAGATACGCAGTATTTT
j_call: TRBJ2-3
clone_size: NA
v_call: TRBV10-1
cdr3_length: 12
d_call: NA

cdr3_aa: CASSFQWNTEAFF
cdr3_nt: TGTGCCAGCAGCTTTCAATGGAACACTGAAGCTTTCTTT
j_call: TRBJ1-1
clone_size: NA
v_call: TRBV7-2
cdr3_length: 13
d_call: NA

cdr3_aa: CASSRTGYNEQFF
cdr3_nt: TGTGCCAGCAGCCGAACGGGGTACAATGAGCAGTTCTTC
j_call: TRBJ2-1
clone_size: NA
v_call: TRBV14
cdr3_length: 13
d_call: NA